Listed below are T cell receptor beta chains from one sample, sequenced in a study of T-cell memory formation after mild COVID-19. MiXCR, run by TCRdb on the 5' RACE reads, gives a single entry per CDR3 protein. The table has around 470,000 distinct CDR3 sequences, about 19% seen once. The sample consisted of PBMCs or a T cell subset sorted from them (not recorded which). These receptor sequences come from an adult woman who had mild COVID-19 (a few samples of this study predate the infection). Cell type and time point are not known. Both conserved end residues are part of each CDR3. A D gene is named only where the DNA matches it firmly. Rows give clone size only sometimes, using once, few, many, or a class for an expanded clone.

V,J,size,D,length,DNA,CDR3
TRBV9,TRBJ2-5,-,-,15,TGTGCCAGCAGCGTAATCGGGGGGCTCCGAGAGACCCAGTACTTC,CASSVIGGLRETQYF
TRBV20-1,TRBJ2-7,few,TRBD1,12,TGCAGCGGCGGACAGGGCCCCCTCGAGCAGTACTTC,CSGGQGPLEQYF
TRBV20-1,TRBJ2-1,few,TRBD2,16,TGCAGTGCTAGAGATCCTAGCGGCCTAAAGGGGAATGAGCAGTTCTTC,CSARDPSGLKGNEQFF
TRBV4-1,TRBJ2-5,-,-,14,TGCGCCAGCAGCAAGACAGGTTCCCAAGAGACCCAGTACTTC,CASSKTGSQETQYF
TRBV15,TRBJ2-3,few,-,14,TGTGCCACCAACACGCGGAGGGGGAATCGTACGCAGTATTTT,CATNTRRGNRTQYF
TRBV5-5,TRBJ1-5,-,TRBD1,16,TGTGCCAGCAGCCTATTGGGGGGGACAGCTAATCAGCCCCAGCATTTT,CASSLLGGTANQPQHF
TRBV9,TRBJ1-2,few,-,16,TGTGCCAGCAGCGCCATCTTACAGGGTTTCATGAGTGGCTACACCTTC,CASSAILQGFMSGYTF
TRBV10-2,TRBJ2-1,many,TRBD1,12,TGCGCCAGCAGTAGACAGGGGCTGGAGCAGTTCTTC,CASSRQGLEQFF
TRBV9,TRBJ1-1,few,-,14,TGTGCCAGCAGTCAGGGGAGGGGTAACACTGAAGCTTTCTTT,CASSQGRGNTEAFF
TRBV20-1,TRBJ1-1,-,-,12,TGCAGTGCTAGGTTCAGGGCGGTAGGAGCTTTCTTT,CSARFRAVGAFF
TRBV6-6,TRBJ2-5,-,-,12,TGTGCCAGCAGTTACCAGCAGGAGACCCAGTACTTC,CASSYQQETQYF
TRBV25-1,TRBJ1-1,few,-,13,TGTGCCAGCAGTGTATTAATGAACACTGAAGCTTTCTTT,CASSVLMNTEAFF
TRBV10-3,TRBJ2-1,many,-,13,TGTGCCATCAGTGGAGGAACTCTTCCCGAGCAGTTCTTC,CAISGGTLPEQFF
TRBV24-1,TRBJ1-2,few,-,11,TGTGCCACCAGTGATTCATCAGGCTACACCTTC,CATSDSSGYTF
TRBV2,TRBJ1-5,-,TRBD1,15,TGTGCCAGCAGTGACGGACAGGGGATGACTCAGCCCCAGCATTTT,CASSDGQGMTQPQHF
TRBV11-2,TRBJ2-1,-,-,14,TGTGCCAGCAGATCCCAGATGGCGGGGTATGAGCAGTTCTTC,CASRSQMAGYEQFF
TRBV6-5,TRBJ1-1,-,-,16,TGTGCCAGCAGTTATTTCCAGGGCGGGGTAAACACTGAAGCTTTCTTT,CASSYFQGGVNTEAFF
TRBV7-2,TRBJ1-3,few,-,14,TGTGCCAGCAGCCCGACAGCTACTGGAAACACCATATATTTT,CASSPTATGNTIYF
TRBV15,TRBJ2-7,few,-,14,TGTGCCACCAGCAGACAGGGGACCTCCTACGAGCAGTACTTC,CATSRQGTSYEQYF
TRBV9,TRBJ1-1,few,-,15,TGTGCCAGCAGCCGTTCGGAGGGTAGGAACACTGAAGCTTTCTTT,CASSRSEGRNTEAFF
TRBV12-3/TRBV12-4,TRBJ2-4,few,-,11,TGTGCCAGCAGCCAAAGCACCATTCAGTACTTC,CASSQSTIQYF
TRBV12-3/TRBV12-4,TRBJ1-5,-,-,15,TGTGCCAGCAGTTGGGGGGTCAGTAGCAATCAGCCCCAGCATTTT,CASSWGVSSNQPQHF
TRBV2,TRBJ1-1,-,-,14,TGTGCCAGCAGTCCTGCGGGGGGACGAACTGAAGCTTTCTTT,CASSPAGGRTEAFF
TRBV2,TRBJ1-1,many,-,15,TGTGCCAGCTTGGGATATACAGGTCCGGGTACTGAAGCTTTCTTT,CASLGYTGPGTEAFF
TRBV19,TRBJ2-3,-,-,15,TGTGCCAGTAATCGCCGGGGTCAGTCAACAGATACGCAGTATTTT,CASNRRGQSTDTQYF
TRBV20-1,TRBJ2-7,-,TRBD1,14,TGCAGTGCGAGTACCGGGACAGGGGTCCGCGAGCAGTACTTC,CSASTGTGVREQYF
TRBV23-1,TRBJ2-7,many,-,12,TGCGCCAGCAGTCAACTGTACTACGAGCAGTACTTC,CASSQLYYEQYF
TRBV5-6,TRBJ2-3,few,TRBD1,16,TGTGCCAGCAGCCCCGACAGGGGTCGAACCACAGATACGCAGTATTTT,CASSPDRGRTTDTQYF
TRBV9,TRBJ2-7,-,TRBD1,14,TGTGCCAGCAGCGTAGGCCACAGGGGATACGAGCAGTACTTC,CASSVGHRGYEQYF
TRBV7-3,TRBJ1-1,-,-,13,TGTGCCAGCAGCTTAAGCGGGCAGGGTGAAGCTTTCTTT,CASSLSGQGEAFF
TRBV12-3/TRBV12-4,TRBJ2-3,many,TRBD2,15,TGTGCCAGCAGAGCTAGCGGGAGTCACCCAGATACGCAGTATTTT,CASRASGSHPDTQYF
TRBV3-1,TRBJ1-5,few,-,14,TGTGCCAGCAGCCAAGACAGGACCTATCAGCCCCAGCATTTT,CASSQDRTYQPQHF
TRBV6-1,TRBJ2-7,-,-,14,TGTGCCAGCAGAGCCGGGACGAGCTCCTACGAGCAGTACTTC,CASRAGTSSYEQYF
TRBV20-1,TRBJ2-1,-,-,16,TGCAGTGCTAGCGCCAGAGGGGCTAGCTCCTACAATGAGCAGTTCTTC,CSASARGASSYNEQFF
TRBV6-4,TRBJ2-3,-,-,14,TGTGCCAGCAGTGACTCCCCGGGAGCAGATACGCAGTATTTT,CASSDSPGADTQYF
TRBV29-1,TRBJ2-2,few,TRBD1,14,TGCAGCGTTAGGGACAGGGGTAGCACCGGGGAGCTGTTTTTT,CSVRDRGSTGELFF
TRBV19,TRBJ2-3,-,TRBD1,15,TGTGCCAGTCGACGACAGGGGGGAAGCACAGATACGCAGTATTTT,CASRRQGGSTDTQYF
TRBV6-5,TRBJ2-5,few,-,15,TGTGCCAGCTCGACGACCGTGGGCTTGGGAGAGACCCAGTACTTC,CASSTTVGLGETQYF
TRBV15,TRBJ1-1,-,TRBD1,16,TGTGCCACCAGCAGACAAGCCGGGACAGGGTTCACTGAAGCTTTCTTT,CATSRQAGTGFTEAFF
TRBV3-1,TRBJ2-7,few,TRBD1,16,TGTGCCAGCAGCCAAGCCGGGACAGGGGAGTCCTACGAGCAGTACTTC,CASSQAGTGESYEQYF
TRBV27,TRBJ1-1,few,-,15,TGTGCCAGCAGTTCTGCCTCCGGACGCAACACTGAAGCTTTCTTT,CASSSASGRNTEAFF
TRBV4-3,TRBJ2-3,-,TRBD2,15,TGCGCCAGCAGCCAAGACACTAGCGGCACAGATACGCAGTATTTT,CASSQDTSGTDTQYF
TRBV15,TRBJ2-5,-,TRBD1,16,TGTGCCACCAGCAGAGATAAGGGGGCAGGGGATAAGACCCAGTACTTC,CATSRDKGAGDKTQYF
TRBV7-8,TRBJ2-7,-,-,14,TGTGCCAGCAGCTTTGATTGGGGACCATACGAGCAGTACTTC,CASSFDWGPYEQYF
TRBV10-3,TRBJ2-1,few,TRBD2,19,TGTGCCATCAGTGAAATGCTAGCGGGAGGGTCCGGCTCCTACAATGAGCAGTTCTTC,CAISEMLAGGSGSYNEQFF
TRBV6-2/TRBV6-3,TRBJ2-7,-,TRBD1,15,TGTGCCAGCAATCACCTCCGGGACAGGGGGCTTGAGCAGTACTTC,CASNHLRDRGLEQYF
TRBV20-1,TRBJ2-1,few,-,12,TGCAGTGCTAGAGGCCAGGGTCATGAGCAGTTCTTC,CSARGQGHEQFF
TRBV5-4,TRBJ2-1,-,-,13,TGTGCCAGCAGCTTGACAGAATACAATGAGCAGTTCTTC,CASSLTEYNEQFF
TRBV19,TRBJ1-1,few,-,13,TGTGCCAGTTTTTCAGCCTGGAACACTGAAGCTTTCTTT,CASFSAWNTEAFF
TRBV6-4,TRBJ2-2,-,-,13,TGTGCCAGCAGTCCCGCTGTCACCGGGGAGCTGTTTTTT,CASSPAVTGELFF
TRBV12-3/TRBV12-4,TRBJ2-7,-,TRBD2,15,TGTGCCAGCAGCCTCCTGGGGGGGTCGGTGTACGAGCAGTACTTC,CASSLLGGSVYEQYF
TRBV29-1,TRBJ2-1,-,-,14,TGCAGCGTTGAATCGGGGGGCGACCTAGAGGAGCAGTTCTTC,CSVESGGDLEEQFF